The 14 T cell receptor beta chains in this list originate from one sample, sequenced in a study of OX40 agonist ivuxolimab in advanced cancers. Profiled with immunoSEQ multiplex PCR; TCRdb holds only in-frame clones, not every one. Of 75,000 to 80,000 clones in the sample, 65% to 85% were seen once. The specimen was CD4+ or CD8+ T cells sorted from blood, collected in a trial of the OX40 agonist ivuxolimab. The receptors here all came from an adult with an advanced solid tumor such as melanoma, head and neck, liver or kidney cancer.

This chain connects TRBV7-2 to TRBJ1-2, with 10 bases lining up with TRBD1. V shed 4 bases, J shed 3 bases, and the junction held 2 bases outside the gene matches. This CDR3 comprises 14 residues. The germline V gene has CDR1 SGHTA and CDR2 FQGNSA. The CDR3 DNA follows: TGTGCCAGCAGCTCCGGGACAGGGGACTATGGCTACACCTTC. Protein product: CASSSGTGDYGYTF.

This clone has just a few counts. This chain uses TRBV11-3 with TRBJ2-7, with D possibly matching TRBD2 (6 bases). This CDR3 is built from 13 residues. Looked up from germline, CDR1 is SGHNT and CDR2 is YENEEA. V was pared by 5 bases and J by 6 bases, with 14 bases between. This chain's CDR3 is CASSTAGFLEQYF. The CDR3 DNA reads as TGTGCCAGCAGCACCGCGGGATTTCTCGAGCAGTACTTC.

The DNA for the CDR3 is TGTGCCTGGAGCTTGAGGGGAGCGGCTAATGAAAAACTGTTTTTT. It encodes CAWSLRGAANEKLFF. This chain connects TRBV30 to TRBJ1-4; D is possibly TRBD1 (5 bases). Deletions cut 3 bases from V and 3 bases from J, with 14 bases between. This CDR3 is 15 amino acids long. Germline V gene lookup returns CDR1 GTSNPN and CDR2 SVGIG (reference sequence).

A single count supports this clone. The CDR3 loop is CASSFDPGGFSYEQYF. The CDR3 DNA sequence: TGCGCCAGCAGCTTTGATCCGGGCGGGTTTTCCTACGAGCAGTACTTC. V gene TRBV5-1 combines with J gene TRBJ2-7, with a possible D match to TRBD2 (5 bases). Germline V gene sequence: CDR1 SGHRS, CDR2 YFSETQ. The CDR3 is 16 amino acids. V was cut by 2 bases and J by 1 base, with 16 bases left in between.

This clone was detected once. V usage is TRBV5-1 and J usage is TRBJ1-1; D ambiguous. The germline gives CDR1 SGHRS, CDR2 YFSETQ. This CDR3 is built from 12 residues. The germline V and J ends were trimmed by 2 bases and 7 bases, with 9 bases remaining between them. The CDR3 sequence: CASSFRGDEAFF. Written as DNA, the CDR3 is TGCGCCAGCAGCTTCCGGGGAGATGAAGCTTTCTTT.

CDR3 coding DNA: TGTGCCAGCAGCAGCCCGGGACTAGCGGGGGCTAGCACAGATACGCAGTATTTT. This codes for CASSSPGLAGASTDTQYF. The V call is TRBV21-1, the J call TRBJ2-3; TRBD2, as called in the table, went unchecked against the DNA. TRBV21-1 is noted as a pseudogene. The CDR3 loop spans 18 amino acids.

V gene TRBV7-9 combines with J gene TRBJ1-1; 9 bases align to TRBD1. The CDR3 extends over 16 amino acids. Germline trimming cut 4 bases from V and 1 base from J; bases unmatched to any gene: 7. Germline CDR1 SEHNR, CDR2 FQNEAQ (reference sequence). This CDR3 is CASSYGTGKTNTEAFF. For the CDR3, the DNA is TGTGCCAGCAGCTACGGGACAGGGAAAACGAACACTGAAGCTTTCTTT.

This clone was found a few times. This chain joins TRBV25-1 and TRBJ2-2; D not certain. Germline loops: CDR1 MGHDK, CDR2 SYGVNS. This CDR3 has 13 amino acids. The V gene lost 8 bases and the J gene lost 5 bases, with 12 bases spanning the gap. The CDR3 loop is CASFGQNTGELFF. As DNA, the CDR3 is TGTGCCAGCTTCGGGCAAAATACCGGGGAGCTGTTTTTT.

The chain combines TRBV6-1 with TRBJ1-5, with a weak D call TRBD1 (6 bases). Germline CDR1 and CDR2: MNHNS and SASEGT. The CDR3 consists of 15 residues. V lost 5 bases and J lost 2, with 13 bases in between. CDR3: CASSSGQIGNQPQHF. The CDR3 DNA reads as TGTGCCAGCAGTTCAGGACAGATCGGCAATCAGCCCCAGCATTTT.

The chain recombines TRBV10-2 with TRBJ2-3, with D hard to call. Germline V lookup: CDR1 WSHSY, CDR2 SAAADI. V was trimmed by 3 bases and J by 6 bases, leaving 10 bases between them. The CDR3 extends over 13 amino acids. The CDR3 nucleotides read TGCGCCAGCAGTGACCCCAGCCGGGATACGCAGTATTTT. Protein product: CASSDPSRDTQYF.

This sequence joins TRBV5-4 and TRBJ2-3; D not resolved. From germline, CDR1 is SGHNT and CDR2 YYREEE (reference sequence). This CDR3 is 12 amino acids long. V was clipped by 1 base and J by 4 bases, with 4 bases between them. The CDR3 coding sequence is TGTGCCAGCAGCTTGTCATCAGATACGCAGTATTTT. Its protein product is CASSLSSDTQYF. Full variable domain (remainder filled in from reference TRBV5-4 and TRBJ2-3): ETGVTQSPTHLIKTRGQQVTLRCSSQSGHNTVSWYQQALGQGPQFIFQYYREEENGRGNFPPRFSGLQFPNYSSELNVNALELDDSALYLCASSLSSDTQYFGPGTRLTVL.

The V and J genes are TRBV25-1 and TRBJ1-2; TRBD1 agrees at 9 bases. The V gene's germline CDR1 is MGHDK and CDR2 SYGVNS. Germline trimming cut 6 bases from V and 6 bases from J; bases unmatched to any gene: 5. CDR3 length equals 13 residues. Here the CDR3 reads CASRGQGRDGYTF. Here the CDR3 DNA reads TGTGCCAGCAGAGGACAGGGGCGGGATGGCTACACCTTC.

This chain connects TRBV19 to TRBJ1-2, with 10 bases that match TRBD1. This CDR3 is built from 13 residues. With V trimmed by 7 bases and J by 8 bases, 7 bases remained unmatched. Looked up from germline, CDR1 is LNHDA and CDR2 is SQIVND (reference sequence). The CDR3 protein is CASKDRGLIGYTF. The CDR3 DNA reads TGTGCCAGTAAAGACAGGGGGCTGATCGGCTACACCTTC.

The rearrangement uses TRBV5-1 and TRBJ2-5; possible D gene TRBD1, 6 bases. Per the germline V gene, CDR1 is SGHRS and CDR2 is YFSETQ. Trimming took off 2 bases at V and 1 base at J, with 12 bases between the two ends. The CDR3 extends over 15 amino acids. This CDR3 reads CASSLFGQSQETQYF. CDR3 nucleotides: TGCGCCAGCAGCTTATTCGGACAGAGCCAAGAGACCCAGTACTTC.